The next 25 T cell receptor beta chains were all read from a single sample in a study of shared clonotypes between healthy human individuals. Assay: immunoSEQ multiplex PCR; the TCRdb copy retains only in-frame clones and omits some. The sample contains under 850,000 clones, over 55% of which appear only once. The specimen was memory CD4+ T cells sorted from blood. Subset reported: CD45RA-negative fraction. The receptors were sampled from a woman aged 30 to 39 in good health.

The table lists this clone with a few counts. The rearrangement joins TRBV5-4 to TRBJ2-1, with D perhaps matching TRBD1 (6 bases). This CDR3 region has 15 residues. Trimming pared 6 bases from V and 5 bases from J, leaving 18 bases between. CDR1 and CDR2 (germline): SGHNT, YYREEE (reference sequence). The DNA for the CDR3 is TGTGCCAGCACCCCGAGGGGGTCCCGAGACAATGAGCAGTTCTTC. It encodes CASTPRGSRDNEQFF.

The chain uses TRBV11-3 and TRBJ2-5; D call uncertain. CDR3 size: 13 residues. V was pared by 4 bases and J by 5 bases, with 11 bases between. From germline, CDR1 is SGHNT and CDR2 YENEEA. CDR3 DNA sequence: TGTGCCAGCAGCTACGGAGAAGGGGAGACCCAGTACTTC. It codes for CASSYGEGETQYF.

This chain links TRBV4-1 with TRBJ1-5; D is possibly TRBD1 (5 bases). CDR1 is MGHRA and CDR2 is YSYEKL in the germline V gene. The CDR3 is 17 amino acids. V was pared by 0 bases and J by 4 bases, with 16 bases between. The CDR3 is CASSQDSRGSLNQPQHF. DNA for the CDR3: TGCGCCAGCAGCCAAGATAGTAGGGGCTCTCTTAATCAGCCCCAGCATTTT.

The chain combines TRBV5-6 with TRBJ2-7, with D unclear. The CDR3 runs 14 residues. Per the germline V gene, CDR1 is SGHDT and CDR2 is YYEEEE. Trimming pared 3 bases from V and 5 bases from J, leaving 15 bases between. The CDR3 here is CASSSSWVSDEQYF. CDR3 in DNA: TGTGCCAGCAGCTCTTCCTGGGTATCGGACGAGCAGTACTTC.

For this clone: Other DNA sequences in this sample translate to the same CDR3. The rearrangement uses TRBV19 and TRBJ2-2, with TRBD2 matching over 7 bases. Germline values: CDR1 LNHDA, CDR2 SQIVND (reference sequence). There are 16 residues in the CDR3. The junction had 3 bases not matched to a gene; V was cut back by 1 base and J by 1 base. CDR3 DNA: TGTGCCAGTAGTATAGCGGCGGGAGTGAACACCGGGGAGCTGTTTTTT. It codes for CASSIAAGVNTGELFF.

CDR3 loop: CACGRYEQYF. CDR3 DNA: TGTGCCTGTGGACGGTACGAGCAGTACTTC. The chain employs TRBV27 and TRBJ2-7; D remains ambiguous. This CDR3 region has 10 residues. The V and J ends lost 11 bases and 4 bases respectively, with 9 bases between them. The germline CDR1 and CDR2 sequences are MNHEY and SMNVEV (reference sequence).

V and J are TRBV4-1 and TRBJ2-7; the D gene is possibly TRBD2 (6 bases). Trimming removed 0 bases from V and 2 bases from J, with 8 bases in between. Germline CDR1 is MGHRA and CDR2 is YSYEKL. The CDR3 is 14 residues long. The CDR3 region is CASSQDWTTYEQYF. CDR3 bases: TGCGCCAGCAGCCAAGACTGGACTACCTACGAGCAGTACTTC.

This rearrangement joins TRBV28 to TRBJ1-5; TRBD1 is a possible D gene (5 bases). The V gene lost 7 bases and the J gene lost 0 bases, with 13 bases spanning the gap. The CDR3 extends over 15 amino acids. Germline V gene sequence: CDR1 MDHEN, CDR2 SYDVKM. Here the CDR3 reads CASTQGSNSNQPQHF. CDR3 nucleotides: TGTGCCAGCACCCAGGGATCCAATAGCAATCAGCCCCAGCATTTT.

This clone was found many times. The sample contains more than one DNA sequence encoding this CDR3. The chain recombines TRBV18 with TRBJ2-7; no definite D call. The V end lost 6 bases, the J end lost 4 bases, and 7 bases lay between the germline ends. This CDR3 contains 11 residues. CDR1 is KGHSH, CDR2 LQKENI, per germline. The CDR3 region is CASSYSYEQYF. DNA for the CDR3: TGTGCCAGCTCTTACAGTTACGAGCAGTACTTC.

The chain combines TRBV7-9 with TRBJ2-3, with a tentative D call TRBD1 (5 bases). CDR3 length equals 14 residues. Germline CDR1 SEHNR, CDR2 FQNEAQ (reference sequence). V lost 5 bases, J lost 7 bases, and 16 bases lay in between. CDR3 coding DNA: TGTGCCAGCAGCCCACCTCGATTGGGGCATACGCAGTATTTT. This gives the protein CASSPPRLGHTQYF.

This rearrangement joins TRBV6-1 to TRBJ1-2; D possibly corresponds to TRBD1 (6 bases). The ends were cut back, 6 bases at V and 4 bases at J, with 15 bases in the middle. Germline assignment: CDR1 MNHNS and CDR2 SASEGT. This CDR3 is 14 amino acids long. The CDR3 DNA reads TGTGCCAGCAGGATGGACAGCTCGGGCTATGGCTACACCTTC. Its translation is CASRMDSSGYGYTF.

The rearrangement joins TRBV6-1 to TRBJ2-1, with D unclear. Trimming shortened V by 4 bases and J by 9 bases, and 10 bases separated the two germline ends. The germline gives CDR1 MNHNS, CDR2 SASEGT. This CDR3 region has 12 residues. CDR3 in amino acids: CASSGLVTEQFF. In nucleotides, the CDR3 is TGTGCCAGCAGTGGTCTAGTTACTGAGCAGTTCTTC.

The chain carries TRBV20-1 and TRBJ1-5; D remains ambiguous. Trimming stripped 6 bases from V and 9 bases from J, with 9 bases between. This CDR3 contains 10 residues. Looked up from germline, CDR1 is DFQATT and CDR2 is SNEGSKA (reference sequence). The CDR3 spells CSAGPGPQHF. CDR3 nucleotides: TGCAGTGCAGGCCCCGGGCCCCAGCATTTT.

This clone was picked up one time. The chain is built from TRBV10-3 and TRBJ2-3; D could derive from TRBD1 or TRBD2 (5 bases each). The length of the CDR3 is 12 residues. Germline V lookup: CDR1 ENHRY, CDR2 SYGVKD. V dropped 5 bases and J dropped 7 bases, with 10 bases sitting between them. CDR3 in amino acids: CAISPGTNTQYF. The CDR3 coding sequence is TGTGCCATCAGTCCCGGGACGAATACGCAGTATTTT.

The sample holds a few counts of this clone. Other DNA sequences from this sample encode an identical CDR3 as well. The chain carries TRBV18 and TRBJ1-2; D remains unclear. CDR3 size: 13 residues. V was shortened by 3 bases and J by 1 base, with 6 bases between the two germline ends. From germline, CDR1 is KGHSH and CDR2 LQKENI. CDR3 sequence (DNA): TGTGCCAGCTCACCGGACCGTAACTATGGCTACACCTTC. It codes for CASSPDRNYGYTF.

CDR3 sequence reads: CASSQGQEGGTEAFF. The DNA for the CDR3 is TGCGCCAGCAGCCAGGGACAGGAGGGAGGCACTGAAGCTTTCTTT. The chain joins TRBV5-1 to TRBJ1-1; 8 bases match TRBD1. The CDR3 runs 15 residues. Germline trimming cut 4 bases from V and 4 bases from J; bases unmatched to any gene: 9. Germline values: CDR1 SGHRS, CDR2 YFSETQ. Using reference TRBV5-1 and TRBJ1-1 for the parts outside the CDR3, the full variable domain is KAGVTQTPRYLIKTRGQQVTLSCSPISGHRSVSWYQQTPGQGLQFLFEYFSETQRNKGNFPGRFSGRQFSNSRSEMNVSTLELGDSALYLCASSQGQEGGTEAFFGQGTRLTVV.

The table lists this clone with a few counts. The CDR3 DNA reads TGTGCCAGCAGCACGGGACAGCGAATCAATCAGCCCCAGCATTTT. Protein: CASSTGQRINQPQHF. This chain joins TRBV28 and TRBJ1-5; 7 bases are shared with TRBD1. The junction had 8 bases not matched to a gene; V was cut back by 6 bases and J by 3 bases. The V gene's germline CDR1 is MDHEN and CDR2 SYDVKM. The CDR3 covers 15 residues. Supplemented by reference TRBV28 and TRBJ1-5, the full variable domain reads DVKVTQSSRYLVKRTGEKVFLECVQDMDHENMFWYRQDPGLGLRLIYFSYDVKMKEKGDIPEGYSVSREKKERFSLILESASTNQTSMYLCASSTGQRINQPQHFGDGTRLSIL.

J is TRBJ2-1 and V is TRBV28; 9 bases match TRBD2. This CDR3 region has 15 residues. Trimming at V came to 5 bases and at J to 0 bases, leaving 2 bases not matched to a gene. CDR1 MDHEN and CDR2 SYDVKM come from the germline V gene. This CDR3 is CASSTSGPSYNEQFF. The CDR3 DNA is TGTGCCAGCAGTACTAGCGGGCCCTCCTACAATGAGCAGTTCTTC.

CDR3: CASSLRTGPYSNQPQHF. The CDR3 nucleotides are TGTGCCAGCAGTTTGAGGACAGGGCCGTATAGCAATCAGCCCCAGCATTTT. The chain couples TRBV28 to TRBJ1-5; 8 bases are a match to TRBD1. The CDR3 contains 17 residues. V lost 3 bases, J lost 0 bases, and 7 bases stayed unmatched. Germline assignment: CDR1 MDHEN and CDR2 SYDVKM. Drawing the rest from reference TRBV28 and TRBJ1-5, the complete variable domain is DVKVTQSSRYLVKRTGEKVFLECVQDMDHENMFWYRQDPGLGLRLIYFSYDVKMKEKGDIPEGYSVSREKKERFSLILESASTNQTSMYLCASSLRTGPYSNQPQHFGDGTRLSIL.

CDR3 sequence: CASSDSSRGYEKLFF. CDR3 in DNA: TGTGCCAGCAGTGATAGCTCCCGGGGGTATGAAAAACTGTTTTTT. The chain is built from TRBV6-1 and TRBJ1-4, with a possible D match to TRBD1 (5 bases). Germline CDR1 reads MNHNS; CDR2 reads SASEGT. V gave up 3 bases and J gave up 6 bases, with 14 bases separating them. This CDR3 has 15 amino acids.

V is TRBV6-1 and J is TRBJ1-3; D is unresolved. The CDR3 consists of 14 residues. Trimming took off 0 bases at V and 2 bases at J, with 5 bases between the two ends. Germline CDR1 reads MNHNS; CDR2 reads SASEGT. The CDR3 bases are TGTGCCAGCAGTGAAGCGGCGGCTGGAAACACCATATATTTT. Its translation: CASSEAAAGNTIYF.

Here the CDR3 DNA reads TGTGCCAGCATCCCGATCGCGGATGGCTACACCTTC. Residues: CASIPIADGYTF. The chain is built from TRBV6-1 and TRBJ1-2; no clear D. Germline V gives CDR1 MNHNS, CDR2 SASEGT. The CDR3 length is 12 residues. Trimming cost V 7 bases and J 6 bases, with 12 bases left between them.

This clone showed up just a few times. The rearrangement joins TRBV2 to TRBJ1-5, with D unresolved. The CDR3 extends over 16 amino acids. Trimming took 2 bases from V and 5 from J, leaving 16 bases between them. Looked up from germline, CDR1 is SNHLY and CDR2 is FYNNEI. CDR3 region: CASSETELWGYQPQHF. DNA of the CDR3: TGTGCCAGCAGTGAAACGGAGCTGTGGGGATATCAGCCCCAGCATTTT.

The chain couples TRBV7-9 to TRBJ2-5; no firm D call. The DNA end is more similar to TRBJ2-7, so the J call may be wrong. The germline V gene encodes CDR1 SEHNR and CDR2 FQNEAQ (reference sequence). CDR3 length: 13 amino acids. The CDR3, as DNA: TGTGCCAGCAGCCCGAACAGCCGCTACGAGCAGTACTTC. This encodes CASSPNSRYEQYF.

The chain carries TRBV7-8 and TRBJ2-7; 8 bases match TRBD2. Unmatched junction bases numbered 4, after V lost 4 bases and J lost 2 bases. The V gene's germline CDR1 is SGHVS and CDR2 FQNEAQ. The CDR3 length is 14 residues. The CDR3 DNA reads TGTGCCAGCAGCTACGGGGGGGCCACCTACGAGCAGTACTTC. Its translation: CASSYGGATYEQYF.